This record covers a single TCR beta chain. Its cognate antigen has yet to be identified. No quality values exist for individual bases; no much larger clone is one base distant. CDR1 SGHVS and CDR2 FQNEAQ were looked up in the germline V gene. Spanning cysteine to phenylalanine, the CDR3 consists of 18 amino acids. The sequence is cut down to CDR3 DNA, 54 bases in frame from base 1. Relative to germline, V is missing 4 bases and J is missing 6 bases, with 14 bases of the junction outside any gene match. These data are taken from a study of blood T cell repertoires in COVID-19 (dated by TCRdb to the early 2020s). Some background on the complete study: Samples covering the acute and convalescent phases of COVID-19 were provided by collaborators in the United States, Italy and Spain. The prospective study material was composed of cDNA or gDNA derived from T cells, B-cell-depleted T cells, or PBMCs. The dataset comprised deeply sampled blood TCRbeta repertoires from subjects exposed to, actively infected with, or recovered from COVID-19. The repertoires were made available in a free public database intended to serve as a resource for research on the immune response to SARS-CoV-2. Samples came from the ongoing ImmuneRACE study (first 160 participants) plus 1,254 subjects from 6 global collaborators. Nearly every sample came with metadata listing a de-identified subject ID, COVID-19 status, age in years and sex. Where available, HLA class I and class II types were taken from metadata supplied by the sample provider and were not determined by assay-based typing. The paper's findings and limits, for the study overall: The quantity of clinical and demographic metadata differed by source and by participant and was supplied without curation.

TCRbeta CDR3 regions were amplified from genomic DNA by means of the immunoSEQ Assay, a bias-controlled multiplex PCR. The paper's data handling went like this. Within the assay, amplification of reference gene primers was used to estimate how many nucleated cells each sample contained. To quantify the absolute abundance of each unique TCRbeta CDR3 rearrangement, sequence reads were collapsed and filtered. For each sample, productive Simpson clonality was calculated as the square root of Simpson's diversity index over productive rearrangements. Here the immuneACCESS table is served through TCRdb, limited to in-frame sequences with V and J called. Missing clones are a known gap in these copies; in checked studies unresolved V genes cover under half, and the rest lacks a known reason. D and trimming were read from the DNA, whereas the V and J calls and clone size are those reported in that table. In all, the sample holds about 240,000 clones, and about 85% of those were seen once. More than 1.5% of the sample rests with the top ten.

A second Seattle source provided samples from volunteer blood donors who had recovered from COVID-19. Whole blood was collected in K2EDTA tubes by collaborating institutions according to the institutions' own protocols. For TCRbeta analysis, collaborator samples were shipped as frozen whole blood, as isolated PBMCs, or as DNA extracted from either sample type. Sequences were obtained from peripheral blood. The chain is encoded by TRBV7-8 joined to TRBJ2-3; the central 12 bases match TRBD2. This sequence originates from a young man who had recovered from COVID-19. The DNA sequence is given as TGTGCCAGCAGCTCCCCTCGGAAGGCTAGCGGGGGGGTCGATACGCAGTATTTT. Its protein product is CASSSPRKASGGVDTQYF.